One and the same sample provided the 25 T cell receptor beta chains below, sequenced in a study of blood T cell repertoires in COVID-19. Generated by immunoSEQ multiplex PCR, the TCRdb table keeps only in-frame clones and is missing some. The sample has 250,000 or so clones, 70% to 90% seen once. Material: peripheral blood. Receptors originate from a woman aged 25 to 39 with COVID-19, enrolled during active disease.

The CDR3: CASSYDSRATYGYTF. CDR3 nucleotides: TGTGCCAGCAGTTACGACAGCCGAGCGACCTATGGCTACACCTTC. This chain joins TRBV6-2 or TRBV6-3 and TRBJ1-2; TRBD1 is a possible D gene (5 bases). The CDR3 is 15 residues long. Looked up from germline, CDR1 is MNHEY and CDR2 is SVGEGT. V lost 2 bases, J lost 4 bases, and 14 bases lay in between.

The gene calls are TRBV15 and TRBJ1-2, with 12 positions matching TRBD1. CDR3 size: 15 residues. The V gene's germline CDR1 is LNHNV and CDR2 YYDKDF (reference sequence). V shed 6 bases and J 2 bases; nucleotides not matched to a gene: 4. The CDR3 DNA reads TGTGCCACCAGAAGGGACAGGGGGCAGAACTATGGCTACACCTTC. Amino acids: CATRRDRGQNYGYTF.

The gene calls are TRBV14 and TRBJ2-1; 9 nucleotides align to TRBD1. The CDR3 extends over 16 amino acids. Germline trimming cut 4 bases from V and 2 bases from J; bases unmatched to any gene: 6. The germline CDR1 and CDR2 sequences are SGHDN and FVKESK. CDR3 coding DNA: TGTGCCAGCAGCCGGTCCGGGACAGGGCCCTACAATGAGCAGTTCTTC. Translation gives CASSRSGTGPYNEQFF.

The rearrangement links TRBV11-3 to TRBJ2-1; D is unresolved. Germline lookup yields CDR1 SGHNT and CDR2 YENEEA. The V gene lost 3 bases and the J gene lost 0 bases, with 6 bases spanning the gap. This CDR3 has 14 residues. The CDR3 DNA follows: TGTGCCAGCAGCTTCCCGAGCTCCTACAATGAGCAGTTCTTC. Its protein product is CASSFPSSYNEQFF.

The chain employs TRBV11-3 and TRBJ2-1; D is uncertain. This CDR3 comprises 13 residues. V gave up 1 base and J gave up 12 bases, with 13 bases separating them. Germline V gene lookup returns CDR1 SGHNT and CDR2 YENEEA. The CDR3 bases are TGTGCCAGCAGCTTAGGAAGTAGCTCGGGGCAGTTCTTC. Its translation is CASSLGSSSGQFF.

Here the CDR3 reads CATSDRGKATQYF. DNA for the CDR3: TGTGCCACCAGTGATAGAGGGAAAGCGACCCAGTACTTC. V and J are TRBV24-1 and TRBJ2-5; possible D gene TRBD2, 5 bases. Germline loops: CDR1 KGHDR, CDR2 SFDVKD. This CDR3 comprises 13 residues. Trimming took off 3 bases at V and 7 bases at J, with 11 bases between the two ends.

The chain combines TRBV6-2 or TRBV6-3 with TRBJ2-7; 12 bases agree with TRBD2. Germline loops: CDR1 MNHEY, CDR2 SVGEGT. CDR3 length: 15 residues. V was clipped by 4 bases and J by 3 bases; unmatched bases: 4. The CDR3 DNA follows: TGTGCCAGCAGTTCTGGACTAGCGGGGCTCTACGAGCAGTACGTC. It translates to CASSSGLAGLYEQYV.

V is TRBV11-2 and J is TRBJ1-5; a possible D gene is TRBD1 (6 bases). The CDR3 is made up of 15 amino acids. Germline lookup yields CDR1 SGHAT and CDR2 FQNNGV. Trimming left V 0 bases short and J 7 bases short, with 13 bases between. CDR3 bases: TGTGCCAGCAGCTTAGACGGGGGGGCCAAACAGCCCCAGCATTTT. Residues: CASSLDGGAKQPQHF.

The CDR3 sequence: CATRTTTGTSGRNPSTDTQYF. In DNA, the CDR3 is TGTGCCACCAGGACTACGACCGGGACTAGCGGGAGGAACCCTAGCACAGATACGCAGTATTTT. The chain is built from TRBV15 and TRBJ2-3; 15 bases fit TRBD2. The CDR3 runs 21 residues. V was clipped by 6 bases and J by 0 bases; unmatched bases: 16. Per the germline V gene, CDR1 is LNHNV and CDR2 is YYDKDF (reference sequence).

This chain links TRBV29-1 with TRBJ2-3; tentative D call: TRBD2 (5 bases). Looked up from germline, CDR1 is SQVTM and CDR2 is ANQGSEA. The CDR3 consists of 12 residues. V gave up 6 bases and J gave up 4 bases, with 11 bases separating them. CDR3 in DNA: TGCAGCGTCCTCCGAGGGCCAGATACGCAGTATTTT. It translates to CSVLRGPDTQYF.

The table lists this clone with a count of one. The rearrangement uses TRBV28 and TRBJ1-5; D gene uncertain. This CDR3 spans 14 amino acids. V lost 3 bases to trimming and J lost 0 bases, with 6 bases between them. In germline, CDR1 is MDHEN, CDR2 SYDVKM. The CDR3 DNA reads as TGTGCCAGCAGTTTGGGCGTTAGCAATCAGCCCCAGCATTTT. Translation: CASSLGVSNQPQHF.

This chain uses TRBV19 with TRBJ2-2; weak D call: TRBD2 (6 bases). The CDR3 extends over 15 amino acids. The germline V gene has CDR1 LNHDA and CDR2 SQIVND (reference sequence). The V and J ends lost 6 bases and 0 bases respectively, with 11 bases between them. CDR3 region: CASSTGLPNTGELFF. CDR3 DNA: TGTGCCAGTAGCACGGGACTTCCGAACACCGGGGAGCTGTTTTTT.

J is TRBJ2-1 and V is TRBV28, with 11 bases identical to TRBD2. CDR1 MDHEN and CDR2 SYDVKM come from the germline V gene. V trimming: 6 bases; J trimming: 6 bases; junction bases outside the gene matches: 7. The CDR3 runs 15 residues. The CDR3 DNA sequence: TGTGCCAGCAGCGAACTAGCGGGGGACCCCAATGAGCAGTTCTTC. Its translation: CASSELAGDPNEQFF.

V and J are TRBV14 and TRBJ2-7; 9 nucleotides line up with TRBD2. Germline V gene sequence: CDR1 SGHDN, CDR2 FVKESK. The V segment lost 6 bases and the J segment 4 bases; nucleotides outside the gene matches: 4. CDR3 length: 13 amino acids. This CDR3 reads CASSPAGGYEQYF. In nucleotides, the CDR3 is TGTGCCAGCAGTCCAGCGGGGGGATACGAGCAGTACTTC.

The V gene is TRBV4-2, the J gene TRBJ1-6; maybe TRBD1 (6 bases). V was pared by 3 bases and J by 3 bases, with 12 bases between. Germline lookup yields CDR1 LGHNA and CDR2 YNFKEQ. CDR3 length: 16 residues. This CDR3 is CASSHPSRGYNSPLHF. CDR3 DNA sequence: TGTGCCAGCAGCCACCCCTCCAGGGGCTATAATTCACCCCTCCACTTT.

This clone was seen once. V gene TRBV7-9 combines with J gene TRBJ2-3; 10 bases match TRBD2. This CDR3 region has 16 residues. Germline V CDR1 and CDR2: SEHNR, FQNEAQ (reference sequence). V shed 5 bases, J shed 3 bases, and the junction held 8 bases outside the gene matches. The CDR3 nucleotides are TGTGCCAGCAGCCCGCGGGGACTAGCGATAACAGATACGCAGTATTTT. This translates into CASSPRGLAITDTQYF.

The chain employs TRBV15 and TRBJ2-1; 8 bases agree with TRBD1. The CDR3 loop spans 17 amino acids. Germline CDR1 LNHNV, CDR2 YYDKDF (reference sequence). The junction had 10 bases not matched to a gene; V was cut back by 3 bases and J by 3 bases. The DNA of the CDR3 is TGTGCCACCAGCAGGGAATATTTCGGACAGGGCTACAATGAGCAGTTCTTC. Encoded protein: CATSREYFGQGYNEQFF.

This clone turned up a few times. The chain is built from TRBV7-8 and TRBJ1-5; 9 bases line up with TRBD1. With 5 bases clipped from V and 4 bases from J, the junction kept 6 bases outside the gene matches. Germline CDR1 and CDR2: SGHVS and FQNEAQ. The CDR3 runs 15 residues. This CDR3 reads CASSQRQGENQPQHF. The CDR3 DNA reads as TGTGCCAGCAGCCAGAGACAGGGGGAAAATCAGCCCCAGCATTTT.

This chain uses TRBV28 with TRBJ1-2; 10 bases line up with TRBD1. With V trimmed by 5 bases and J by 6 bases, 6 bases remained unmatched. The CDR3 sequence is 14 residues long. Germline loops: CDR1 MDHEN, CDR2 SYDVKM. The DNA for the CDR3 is TGTGCCAGCAGTATACCGGGACAGGGGAATGGCTACACCTTC. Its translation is CASSIPGQGNGYTF.

This CDR3 reads CASTIRGESSYNEQFF. The CDR3 bases are TGTGCCAGCACCATTCGCGGGGAGAGCTCCTACAATGAGCAGTTCTTC. The chain employs TRBV27 and TRBJ2-1; D might be TRBD2 (6 bases). Looked up from germline, CDR1 is MNHEY and CDR2 is SMNVEV (reference sequence). Trimming left V 7 bases short and J 0 bases short, with 16 bases between. The CDR3 totals 16 residues.

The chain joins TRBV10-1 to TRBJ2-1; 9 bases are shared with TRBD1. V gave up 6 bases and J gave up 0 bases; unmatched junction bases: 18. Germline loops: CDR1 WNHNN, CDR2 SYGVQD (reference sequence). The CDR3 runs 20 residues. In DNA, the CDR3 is TGCGCCAGCAGGGTGGCCCCGGGACAGGGTTCGGGTAGCTCCTACAATGAGCAGTTCTTC. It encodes CASRVAPGQGSGSSYNEQFF.

The CDR3 DNA reads as TGTGCCAGCAGTTACTCGCTCAGGGGGTTTGATTCACCCCTCCACTTT. Amino acid sequence: CASSYSLRGFDSPLHF. The rearrangement links TRBV6-6 to TRBJ1-6; TRBD1 matches 7 bases. Germline V gives CDR1 MNHNY, CDR2 SVGAGI (reference sequence). The CDR3 is 16 residues long. Trimming took 0 bases from V and 8 from J; bases not matched to a gene: 7.

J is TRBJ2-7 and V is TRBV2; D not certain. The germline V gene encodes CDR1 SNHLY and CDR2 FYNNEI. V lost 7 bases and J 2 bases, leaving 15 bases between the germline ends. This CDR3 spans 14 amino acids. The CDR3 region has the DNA TGTGCCAGCACCCCGCGGCCGTTAGCCTACGAGCAGTACGTC. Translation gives CASTPRPLAYEQYV.

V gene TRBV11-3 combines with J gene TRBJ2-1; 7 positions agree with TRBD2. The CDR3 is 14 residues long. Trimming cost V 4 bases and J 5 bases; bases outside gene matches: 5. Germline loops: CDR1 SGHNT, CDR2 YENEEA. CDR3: CASSYLAEHNEQFF. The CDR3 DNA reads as TGTGCCAGCAGCTACCTAGCGGAGCACAATGAGCAGTTCTTC.

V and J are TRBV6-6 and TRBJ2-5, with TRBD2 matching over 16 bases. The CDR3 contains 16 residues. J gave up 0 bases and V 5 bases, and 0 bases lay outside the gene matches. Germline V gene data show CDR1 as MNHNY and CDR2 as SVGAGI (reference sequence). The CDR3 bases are TGTGCCAGCAGTGGGACTAGCGGGAGGGACCAAGAGACCCAGTACTTC. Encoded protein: CASSGTSGRDQETQYF.